What follows are 5 T cell receptor beta chains derived from one specimen sequenced in a study of beta chain features in type 1 diabetes. Reverse transcription of all isolated RNA meant that expressed TCRB transcripts were sequenced. The method was immunoSEQ multiplex PCR; TCRdb's version includes in-frame clones alone and lacks a portion of them. The repertoire consists of about 450,000 clones, with roughly an eighth occurring once and the leading ten covering approximately 0.05%. The specimen was naive CD4+ T cells from blood. These receptors originate from a woman younger than 30 in good health.

The V call is TRBV29-1, the J call TRBJ1-2, with D possibly being TRBD1 (6 bases). This CDR3 comprises 16 residues. Deletions cut 6 bases from V and 4 bases from J, with 24 bases between. The germline gives CDR1 SQVTM, CDR2 ANQGSEA. The CDR3 region has the DNA TGCAGCGTCCCGACCAGGGACACCAAGCGAACCTATGGCTACACCTTC. Translated: CSVPTRDTKRTYGYTF.

This clone turned up a few times. The chain carries TRBV30 and TRBJ2-4; D is uncertain. Trimming left V 0 bases short and J 3 bases short, with 6 bases between. The CDR3 totals 13 residues. Looked up from germline, CDR1 is GTSNPN and CDR2 is SVGIG (reference sequence). CDR3 sequence: CAWSVSDKNIQYF. In DNA, the CDR3 is TGTGCCTGGAGTGTGAGTGACAAAAACATTCAGTACTTC. Variable domain in full (rest from reference TRBV30 and TRBJ2-4): SQTIHQWPATLVQPVGSPLSLECTVEGTSNPNLYWYRQAAGRGLQLLFYSVGIGQISSEVPQNLSASRPQDRQFILSSKKLLLSDSGFYLCAWSVSDKNIQYFGAGTRLSVL.

The table lists this clone with a few counts. The rearrangement joins TRBV18 to TRBJ2-1; TRBD1 aligns across 12 bases. The CDR3 spans 16 residues. CDR1 is KGHSH, CDR2 LQKENI, per germline. V lost 2 bases and J lost 9; bases outside the gene matches: 8. The DNA for the CDR3 is TGTGCCAGCTCACCATCGGGACAGGGGGCGATCGGTGAGCAGTTCTTC. This gives the protein CASSPSGQGAIGEQFF.

This chain uses TRBV27 with TRBJ2-1; TRBD2 might be the D (5 bases). This CDR3 is 14 amino acids long. Germline V lookup: CDR1 MNHEY, CDR2 SMNVEV (reference sequence). Trimming pared 4 bases from V and 1 base from J, leaving 8 bases between. The chain's CDR3 is CASSYGLSYNEQFF. As DNA, the CDR3 is TGTGCCAGCAGTTACGGACTGTCCTACAATGAGCAGTTCTTC.

The rearrangement links TRBV14 to TRBJ2-1; a possible D gene is TRBD2 (6 bases). The CDR3 runs 16 residues. The V end lost 1 base, the J end lost 8 bases, and 18 bases lay between the germline ends. CDR1 is SGHDN and CDR2 is FVKESK in the germline V gene. The chain's CDR3 is CASSQAIAAWRHEQFF. The CDR3 DNA is TGTGCCAGCAGCCAAGCCATAGCGGCGTGGCGTCATGAGCAGTTCTTC.